Listed here are 18 T cell receptor beta chains from one sample, sequenced in a study of cytotoxic CD8 clonotypes in ibrutinib-treated CLL. TCRdb keeps only in-frame clones here, not all; method: immunoSEQ multiplex PCR. Of fewer than 50,000 clones in the sample, roughly three quarters are singletons; the top ten hold less than 15%. The sequencing here drew on PBMCs, taken after 12 months of ibrutinib treatment. These receptors came from a human donor with chronic lymphocytic leukemia.

The J gene is TRBJ1-6, the V gene TRBV5-1; no clear D gene. Trimming cost V 1 base and J 4 bases, with 6 bases left between them. Germline V lookup: CDR1 SGHRS, CDR2 YFSETQ. This CDR3 comprises 14 residues. For the CDR3, the DNA is TGCGCCAGCAGCTTGAGGCAGTATAATTCACCCCTCCACTTT. It translates to CASSLRQYNSPLHF.

The chain combines TRBV30 with TRBJ2-7; either TRBD1 or TRBD2 may fit D (5 bases each). Trimming stripped 2 bases from V and 2 bases from J, with 19 bases between. The CDR3 length is 16 residues. Germline CDR1 is GTSNPN and CDR2 is SVGIG (reference sequence). DNA for the CDR3: TGTGCCTGGAGTCCATTACCCGGGACGGCCACCTACGAGCAGTACTTC. Translation gives CAWSPLPGTATYEQYF.

In its sample, this clone was seen once. This CDR3 is also generated by other DNA sequences in the sample. The chain is built from TRBV28 and TRBJ1-1; D gene ambiguous. Germline CDR1 reads MDHEN; CDR2 reads SYDVKM. The V end lost 3 bases, the J end lost 5 bases, and 4 bases lay between the germline ends. CDR3 length equals 11 residues. The CDR3 loop is CASSLGTEAFF. The CDR3 DNA sequence: TGTGCCAGCAGTTTGGGGACTGAAGCTTTCTTT.

The chain employs TRBV7-2 and TRBJ1-5, with D possibly matching TRBD1 (5 bases). Germline-derived CDR1 and CDR2 are SGHTA and FQGNSA. Trimming removed 5 bases from V and 4 bases from J, with 6 bases in between. The CDR3 contains 12 residues. The CDR3 coding sequence is TGTGCCAGCAGCCAGGGAAATCAGCCCCAGCATTTT. As protein: CASSQGNQPQHF.

The gene calls are TRBV5-1 and TRBJ2-2, with 10 bases matching TRBD1. Germline V gives CDR1 SGHRS, CDR2 YFSETQ. The V segment lost 5 bases and the J segment 0 bases; nucleotides outside the gene matches: 4. The CDR3 spans 16 residues. CDR3 bases: TGCGCCAGCAGACGGACAGGGGGTTCGAACACCGGGGAGCTGTTTTTT. Its translation is CASRRTGGSNTGELFF.

The chain carries TRBV6-6 and TRBJ2-7; no firm D call. The CDR3 extends over 14 amino acids. Trimming cost V 6 bases and J 0 bases, with 12 bases left between them. Germline values: CDR1 MNHNY, CDR2 SVGAGI (reference sequence). As DNA, the CDR3 is TGTGCCAGCAGGCCCGAATCAAGCTCCTACGAGCAGTACTTC. Amino acids: CASRPESSSYEQYF.

Remarks on this clone: Other DNA sequences in this sample translate to the same CDR3. The chain combines TRBV6-5 with TRBJ2-5; D is perhaps TRBD2 (6 bases). Germline loops: CDR1 MNHEY, CDR2 SVGAGI. The CDR3 consists of 14 residues. V was pared by 2 bases and J by 5 bases, with 12 bases between. CDR3 sequence: CASSYTQGGETQYF. The CDR3 bases are TGTGCCAGCAGTTACACGCAAGGAGGGGAGACCCAGTACTTC.

J is TRBJ1-2 and V is TRBV29-1, with D maybe TRBD1 (6 bases). Germline loops: CDR1 SQVTM, CDR2 ANQGSEA. V was trimmed by 4 bases and J by 4 bases, leaving 10 bases between them. The CDR3 is made up of 12 amino acids. The CDR3, as DNA: TGCAGCGTTGCGGGGGGCGGCTATGGCTACACCTTC. Its protein is CSVAGGGYGYTF.

The chain has TRBV6-1 and TRBJ2-5; no definite D call. Germline V gene data show CDR1 as MNHNS and CDR2 as SASEGT. V gave up 5 bases and J gave up 4 bases, with 5 bases separating them. This CDR3 comprises 11 residues. The CDR3 sequence: CASSSGETQYF. In DNA, the CDR3 is TGTGCCAGCAGTAGTGGAGAGACCCAGTACTTC.

The chain uses TRBV9 and TRBJ2-3; D unresolved. CDR1 is SGDLS, CDR2 YYNGEE, per germline. V was pared by 2 bases and J by 2 bases, with 9 bases between. The CDR3 consists of 14 residues. The CDR3: CASSVQVNTDTQYF. CDR3 nucleotides: TGTGCCAGCAGCGTCCAGGTCAACACAGATACGCAGTATTTT.

The chain recombines TRBV7-2 with TRBJ2-7, with no clear D. Germline V lookup: CDR1 SGHTA, CDR2 FQGNSA. This CDR3 contains 15 residues. V was cut by 0 bases and J by 6 bases, with 15 bases left in between. In nucleotides, the CDR3 is TGTGCCAGCAGCTTAGCCCGCACTGATATCCGCGAGCAGTACTTC. Its protein is CASSLARTDIREQYF.

This clone was recorded once. The chain employs TRBV11-2 and TRBJ2-1, with 9 bases aligning to TRBD2. V was clipped by 6 bases and J by 2 bases; unmatched bases: 5. Germline-derived CDR1 and CDR2 are SGHAT and FQNNGV. The CDR3 runs 15 residues. The CDR3 sequence is CASSSIAGAYNEQFF. CDR3 in DNA: TGTGCCAGCAGTTCCATAGCGGGAGCCTACAATGAGCAGTTCTTC.

This rearrangement joins TRBV7-6 to TRBJ2-5; D unresolved. The germline V and J ends were trimmed by 5 bases and 5 bases, with 12 bases remaining between them. The germline V gene encodes CDR1 SGHVS and CDR2 FNYEAQ. The CDR3 extends over 13 amino acids. The CDR3 reads CASSPLVTETQYF. The CDR3 bases are TGTGCCAGCAGCCCATTGGTAACGGAGACCCAGTACTTC.

This clone was seen a few times. V gene TRBV27 combines with J gene TRBJ2-5, with D hard to call. The CDR3 is made up of 13 amino acids. Germline V CDR1 and CDR2: MNHEY, SMNVEV (reference sequence). The V gene lost 0 bases and the J gene lost 7 bases, with 9 bases spanning the gap. For the CDR3, the DNA is TGTGCCAGCAGTTTATCGTCGTTCTCGACCCAGTACTTC. Protein sequence: CASSLSSFSTQYF.

This clone has just a few counts. V is TRBV19 and J is TRBJ1-2, with no clear D. Between the trimmed V and J ends, which lost 7 bases and 5 bases, there was a span of 23 bases. Germline CDR1 and CDR2: LNHDA and SQIVND (reference sequence). The CDR3 runs 16 residues. CDR3 sequence reads: CASTGGQAASFYGYTF. CDR3 nucleotide sequence: TGTGCCAGTACGGGAGGGCAGGCGGCATCTTTTTATGGCTACACCTTC.

V gene TRBV10-1 combines with J gene TRBJ2-1, with D perhaps given as TRBD1 or TRBD2 (6 bases each). V gave up 2 bases and J gave up 8 bases, with 16 bases separating them. CDR3 size: 15 residues. CDR1 and CDR2 (germline): WNHNN, SYGVQD (reference sequence). The CDR3 coding sequence is TGCGCCAGCAGTGAGGAGGGTAGGGGGGTTGATGAGCAGTTCTTC. This codes for CASSEEGRGVDEQFF.

This clone occurred a few times. Other DNA sequences from this sample encode an identical CDR3 as well. The V and J genes are TRBV28 and TRBJ1-3, with a weak D call TRBD1 (5 bases). V shed 6 bases and J shed 0 bases, with 9 bases lying between them. Germline V lookup: CDR1 MDHEN, CDR2 SYDVKM. The CDR3 consists of 14 residues. The CDR3 region has the DNA TGTGCCAGCAGCCCAACAGGCTCTGGAAACACCATATATTTT. This codes for CASSPTGSGNTIYF.

The chain employs TRBV9 and TRBJ2-3, with 11 bases aligning to TRBD1. V trimming: 3 bases; J trimming: 3 bases; junction bases outside the gene matches: 9. The CDR3 sequence is 17 residues long. Germline CDR1 reads SGDLS; CDR2 reads YYNGEE. CDR3 in amino acids: CASSALWTGGGTDTQYF. In DNA form, the CDR3 reads TGTGCCAGCAGCGCCCTCTGGACAGGGGGCGGTACAGATACGCAGTATTTT. Complete variable domain (other parts from reference TRBV9 and TRBJ2-3): DSGVTQTPKHLITATGQRVTLRCSPRSGDLSVYWYQQSLDQGLQFLIQYYNGEERAKGNILERFSAQQFPDLHSELNLSSLELGDSALYFCASSALWTGGGTDTQYFGPGTRLTVL.